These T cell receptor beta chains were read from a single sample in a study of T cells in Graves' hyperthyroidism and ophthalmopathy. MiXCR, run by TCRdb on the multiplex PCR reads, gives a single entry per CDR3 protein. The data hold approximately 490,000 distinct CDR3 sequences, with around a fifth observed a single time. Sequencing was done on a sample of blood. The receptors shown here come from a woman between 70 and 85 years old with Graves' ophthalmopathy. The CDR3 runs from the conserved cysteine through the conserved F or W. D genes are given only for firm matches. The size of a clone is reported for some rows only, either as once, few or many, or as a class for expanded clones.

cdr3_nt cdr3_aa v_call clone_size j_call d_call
TGTGCCAGCAGCTTGAACGGGGAGCTGTTTTTT CASSLNGELFF TRBV7-9 many TRBJ2-2 NA
TGCAGTGCGCCCCTGGGGCTAGCGGGAGCATATACGCAGTATTTT CSAPLGLAGAYTQYF TRBV20-1 NA TRBJ2-3 TRBD2
TGTGCCAGCAGGTCCCCGGGACAGGGGCCACAAAATGAGCAGTTCTTC CASRSPGQGPQNEQFF TRBV6-1 NA TRBJ2-1 TRBD1
TGTGCCAGCAAGACAGGGTTTGGTGAAGCTTTCTTT CASKTGFGEAFF TRBV11-3 many TRBJ1-1 TRBD1
TGTGCCAGCAGCTTAGAGGTCGGGGAGCTGTTTTTT CASSLEVGELFF TRBV7-2 many TRBJ2-2 NA
TGTGCCATAGGACCCTTGGGGACCTACAATGAGCAGTTCTTC CAIGPLGTYNEQFF TRBV24-1 many TRBJ2-1 NA
TGCGCCAGCGGTCGGCAGGGTAGTACTGAAGCTTTCTTT CASGRQGSTEAFF TRBV10-1 NA TRBJ1-1 NA
TGCAGTGCTCCAGGGACCGCCGGCTCCAATGAGCAGTTCTTC CSAPGTAGSNEQFF TRBV20-1 NA TRBJ2-1 NA
TGTGCCAGCAGCGTCCCACGACTAGCGGGAGACGCCGGGGAGCTGTTTTTT CASSVPRLAGDAGELFF TRBV9 NA TRBJ2-2 TRBD2
TGTGCCAGCTCACCGCAGGGGGCCGAAAATGAGCAGTTCTTC CASSPQGAENEQFF TRBV18 NA TRBJ2-1 TRBD1
TGTGCCAGCAGTCTCAGACAGGGTCAAGACGAGCAGTACTTC CASSLRQGQDEQYF TRBV12-3/TRBV12-4 NA TRBJ2-7 TRBD1
TGCAGTGCTAGAAGCTTTTCCTACGAGCAGTACTTC CSARSFSYEQYF TRBV20-1 NA TRBJ2-7 NA
TGTGCCAGCAGTTTCTCCGGACAGGGCGGAATCTATGGCTACACCTTC CASSFSGQGGIYGYTF TRBV27 few TRBJ1-2 TRBD1
TGTGCCACCATGCGCTCAGGGGCGGATCACACTGAAGCTTTCTTT CATMRSGADHTEAFF TRBV24-1 many TRBJ1-1 NA
TGTGCCAGCATAATAGGAGGCATGAATTATCAGCCCCAGCATTTT CASIIGGMNYQPQHF TRBV6-1 many TRBJ1-5 NA
TGTGCCACCACGACAGGGTACCTCTATGGCTACACCTTC CATTTGYLYGYTF TRBV12-3/TRBV12-4 many TRBJ1-2 TRBD1
TGTGCCACCAGTGACCTGGAGAAAAGCCATGGCTACACCTTC CATSDLEKSHGYTF TRBV24-1 few TRBJ1-2 NA
TGTGCCAGCAGCGTAGTCCCAGCGGGAGGCCCCGGGGAGCTGTTTTTT CASSVVPAGGPGELFF TRBV9 NA TRBJ2-2 TRBD2
TGCAGTGCTAGGAGGGGGGTCGGGTACAATGAGCAGTTCTTC CSARRGVGYNEQFF TRBV20-1 few TRBJ2-1 NA
TGTGCCAGCAGCTTGGCGGGGGTGAGCAATCAGCCCCAGCATTTT CASSLAGVSNQPQHF TRBV5-5 many TRBJ1-5 NA
TGTGCCAGCAGCTTAGCGATGACAGATACGCAGTATTTT CASSLAMTDTQYF TRBV11-2 few TRBJ2-3 NA
TGTGCCAGCAGTATGGGACTAGCCGACACCGGGGAGCTGTTTTTT CASSMGLADTGELFF TRBV7-3 many TRBJ2-2 TRBD2
TGTGCCAGCAGCCACAAGTGGTCTAGCGGGAGTATGTATACCCAGTACTTC CASSHKWSSGSMYTQYF TRBV6-1 NA TRBJ2-5 TRBD2
TGTGCCAGCAGTTACCCGGGACAGTTAGAACTAATGAACACTGAAGCTTTCTTT CASSYPGQLELMNTEAFF TRBV6-7 NA TRBJ1-1 TRBD1
TGTGCCAGCAGTTTTATAGGCGCGCGTGGGAACACTGAAGCTTTCTTT CASSFIGARGNTEAFF TRBV28 many TRBJ1-1 NA
TGTGCCAGCAGCTTGGACTCTCCCTCCTACGAGCAGTACTTC CASSLDSPSYEQYF TRBV5-6 NA TRBJ2-7 NA
TGTGCCATGCGGGGGGGCACTGGGGAGCAGTACTTC CAMRGGTGEQYF TRBV10-3 NA TRBJ2-7 TRBD2
TGTGCCAGCAGCCAAGTAGGGGGCAGGTACGAGCAGTACTTC CASSQVGGRYEQYF TRBV3-1 few TRBJ2-7 TRBD1
TGTGCCAGCAGTTATAGGACCCAGAACACTGAAGCTTTCTTT CASSYRTQNTEAFF TRBV12-3/TRBV12-4 many TRBJ1-1 NA
TGTGCCAGCAGTTTTAGCGGGAGGGTAGAGACCCAGTACTTC CASSFSGRVETQYF TRBV27 NA TRBJ2-5 TRBD2